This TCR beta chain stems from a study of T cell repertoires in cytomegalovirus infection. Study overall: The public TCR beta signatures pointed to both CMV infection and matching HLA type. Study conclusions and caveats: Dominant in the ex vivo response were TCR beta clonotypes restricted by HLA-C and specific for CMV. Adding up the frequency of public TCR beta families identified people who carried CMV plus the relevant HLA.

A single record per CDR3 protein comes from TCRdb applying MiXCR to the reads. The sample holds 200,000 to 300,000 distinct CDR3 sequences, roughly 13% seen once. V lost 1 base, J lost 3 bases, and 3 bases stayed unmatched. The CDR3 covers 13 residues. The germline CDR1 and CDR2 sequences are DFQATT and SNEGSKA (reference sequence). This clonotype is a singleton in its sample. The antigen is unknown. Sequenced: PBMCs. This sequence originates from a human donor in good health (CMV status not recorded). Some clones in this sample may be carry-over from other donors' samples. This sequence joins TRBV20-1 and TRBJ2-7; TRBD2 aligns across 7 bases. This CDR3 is CSARGRGGYEQYF. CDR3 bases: TGCAGTGCTAGAGGGCGCGGGGGCTACGAGCAGTACTTC.